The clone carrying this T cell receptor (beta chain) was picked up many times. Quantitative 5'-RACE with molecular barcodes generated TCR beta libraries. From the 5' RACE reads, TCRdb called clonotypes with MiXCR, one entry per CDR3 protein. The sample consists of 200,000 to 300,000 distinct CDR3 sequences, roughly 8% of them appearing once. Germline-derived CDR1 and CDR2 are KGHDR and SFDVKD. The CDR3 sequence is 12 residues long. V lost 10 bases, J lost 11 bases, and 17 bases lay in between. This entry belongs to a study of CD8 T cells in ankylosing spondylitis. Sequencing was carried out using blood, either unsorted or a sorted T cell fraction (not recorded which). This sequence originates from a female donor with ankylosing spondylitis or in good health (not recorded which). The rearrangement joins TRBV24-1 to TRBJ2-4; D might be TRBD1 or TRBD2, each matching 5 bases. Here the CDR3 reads CATGGVENVQYF. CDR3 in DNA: TGTGCCACTGGGGGAGTCGAGAACGTTCAGTACTTC.